This T cell receptor beta chain is drawn from a study of blood T cell repertoires in COVID-19. Study in general: COVID-19 samples collected from the United States, Italy and Spain covered acute and convalescent phases. T cells, B-cell-depleted T cells, or PBMCs provided the cDNA or gDNA that served as material.

CDR3 length: 14 amino acids. Germline-derived CDR1 and CDR2 are MGHRA and YSYEKL. Trimming took off 6 bases at V and 5 bases at J, with 17 bases between the two ends. Per the authors' pipeline: It was from reference gene primer amplification that nucleated cell counts were estimated. The repertoire was sequenced with immunoSEQ multiplex PCR; TCRdb's copy has only in-frame clones and lacks some. The V and J calls and the clone size are those of that table, but D and trimming were determined from the DNA. In the table there are 50,000 to 75,000 clones, roughly 80% of which are singletons. This TCR was recovered from a man aged 60 to 69 with acute or convalescent COVID-19. The rearrangement uses TRBV4-1 and TRBJ2-7, with a weak D call TRBD2 (6 bases). Source material: peripheral blood. CDR3 DNA sequence: TGCGCCAGCAGTCAGGGACTCCGGACTGACGAGCAGTACTTC. Its translation is CASSQGLRTDEQYF.